This TCR beta chain emerged from a study of blood T cell repertoires in COVID-19. Study-level background: COVID-19 samples collected from the United States, Italy and Spain covered acute and convalescent phases.

The authors' processing: Amplifying reference gene primers gave estimates of nucleated cell counts. Here immunoSEQ multiplex PCR was the method, and the copy in TCRdb shows in-frame clones only, minus some. The V and J calls and the clone size are those of that table, but D and trimming were determined from the DNA. The sample shows some 260,000 clones, 65% to 90% of them seen only once. This CDR3 region has 16 residues. Trimming stripped 5 bases from V and 3 bases from J, with 16 bases between. The germline V gene has CDR1 LGHDT and CDR2 YNNKEL (reference sequence). The sample was peripheral blood. The chain carries TRBV3-1 (or the pseudogene TRBV3-2) and TRBJ1-4, with a tentative D call TRBD1 (6 bases). This clonotype was sampled from a woman of 80 years or more with active or convalescent COVID-19. CDR3: CASSTGQMRANEKLFF. DNA of the CDR3: TGTGCCAGCAGCACGGGACAAATGAGGGCTAATGAAAAACTGTTTTTT.